A selection of T cell receptor beta chains follows, all from one sample in a study of T cells in localized non-small cell lung cancer. Here immunoSEQ multiplex PCR was the method, and the copy in TCRdb shows in-frame clones only, minus some. This sample has 70,000 to 100,000 clones; around 80% occur once, and the top ten carry nearly 9.5%. The sample consisted of peripheral blood, taken before any cancer treatment. Every receptor here comes from a female donor of 60 years or more with stage I lung adenocarcinoma. Both conserved end residues are part of each CDR3. A D gene is named only where the DNA matches it firmly. Size is omitted from some rows. Given values are once, few, many or a class for expanded clones.

V	J	D	size	DNA	CDR3
TRBV5-4	TRBJ2-2	NA	once	TGTGCCAGCAGCTTGGGACTCGAGAACACCGGGGAGCTGTTTTTT	CASSLGLENTGELFF
TRBV9	TRBJ1-1	NA	NA	TGTGCCAGCAGCGTAGAGGGGACGGGGAAAGCTTTCTTT	CASSVEGTGKAFF
TRBV5-6	TRBJ1-4	TRBD1	NA	TGTGCCAGCAGCCGGACAGGGTGGGATGAAAAACTGTTTTTT	CASSRTGWDEKLFF
TRBV19	TRBJ1-5	NA	NA	TGTGCCAGTAGAACAGCCAGGGTGGGCAATCAGCCCCAGCATTTT	CASRTARVGNQPQHF
TRBV27	TRBJ1-2	TRBD1	NA	TGTGCCAGCAGTTTAAAGGGCCAGGGGGCGATGTATGGCTACACCTTC	CASSLKGQGAMYGYTF
TRBV4-1	TRBJ1-2	NA	NA	TGCGCCAGCAGCCAAGAAGTGCAGGGACCCTATGGCTACACCTTC	CASSQEVQGPYGYTF
TRBV19	TRBJ2-3	NA	few	TGTGCCAGTACAGGCTACCCGGCGGATACGCAGTATTTT	CASTGYPADTQYF
TRBV7-6	TRBJ2-2	NA	NA	TGTGCCAGCAGCTTAGCAGGGGGGTCCGGGGAGCTGTTTTTT	CASSLAGGSGELFF
TRBV4-1	TRBJ2-3	NA	NA	TGCGCCAGCTCGGTGGGCCTCGGGAATACGCAGTATTTT	CASSVGLGNTQYF
TRBV20-1	TRBJ1-1	NA	NA	TGCAGTGCTGAGGGACTAGCCGCTTTCTTT	CSAEGLAAFF